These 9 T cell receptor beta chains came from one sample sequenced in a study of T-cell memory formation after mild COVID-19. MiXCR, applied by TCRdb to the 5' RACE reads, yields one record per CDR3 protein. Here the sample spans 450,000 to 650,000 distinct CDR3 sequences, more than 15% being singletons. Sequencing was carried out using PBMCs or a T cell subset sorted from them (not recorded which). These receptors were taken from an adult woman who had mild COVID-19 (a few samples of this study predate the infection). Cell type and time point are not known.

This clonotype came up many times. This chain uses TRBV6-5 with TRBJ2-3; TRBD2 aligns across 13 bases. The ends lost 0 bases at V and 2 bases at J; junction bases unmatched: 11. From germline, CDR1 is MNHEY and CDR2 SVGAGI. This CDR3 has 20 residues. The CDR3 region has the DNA TGTGCCAGCAGTTACTCAGCTCCCCTACTAGCGGGAGGGACCACAGATACGCAGTATTTT. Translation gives CASSYSAPLLAGGTTDTQYF.

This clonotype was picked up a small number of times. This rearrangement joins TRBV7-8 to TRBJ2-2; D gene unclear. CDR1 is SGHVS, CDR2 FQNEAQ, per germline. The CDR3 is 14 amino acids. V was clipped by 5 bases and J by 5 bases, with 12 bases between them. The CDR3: CASSDFVGTGELFF. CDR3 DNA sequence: TGTGCCAGCAGCGACTTCGTTGGGACCGGGGAGCTGTTTTTT.

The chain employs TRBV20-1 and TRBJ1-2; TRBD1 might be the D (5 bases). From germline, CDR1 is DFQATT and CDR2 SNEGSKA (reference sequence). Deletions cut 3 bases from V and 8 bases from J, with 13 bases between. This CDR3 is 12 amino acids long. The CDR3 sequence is CSASSQGHGYTF. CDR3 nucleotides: TGCAGTGCTAGCTCTCAGGGTCACGGCTACACCTTC.

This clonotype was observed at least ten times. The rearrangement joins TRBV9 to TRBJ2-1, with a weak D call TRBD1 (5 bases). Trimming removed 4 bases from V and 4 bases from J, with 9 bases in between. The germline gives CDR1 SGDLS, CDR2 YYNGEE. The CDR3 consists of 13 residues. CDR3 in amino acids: CASSKGHYNEQFF. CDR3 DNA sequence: TGTGCCAGCAGCAAAGGACATTACAATGAGCAGTTCTTC. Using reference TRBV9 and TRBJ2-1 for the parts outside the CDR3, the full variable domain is DSGVTQTPKHLITATGQRVTLRCSPRSGDLSVYWYQQSLDQGLQFLIQYYNGEERAKGNILERFSAQQFPDLHSELNLSSLELGDSALYFCASSKGHYNEQFFGPGTRLTVL.

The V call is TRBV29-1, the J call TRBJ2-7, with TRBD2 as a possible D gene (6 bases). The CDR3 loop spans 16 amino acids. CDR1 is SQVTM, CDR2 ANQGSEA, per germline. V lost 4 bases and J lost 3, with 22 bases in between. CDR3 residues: CSVVTRFVAPDYEQYF. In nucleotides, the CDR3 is TGCAGCGTTGTGACTAGATTCGTGGCGCCCGACTACGAGCAGTACTTC.

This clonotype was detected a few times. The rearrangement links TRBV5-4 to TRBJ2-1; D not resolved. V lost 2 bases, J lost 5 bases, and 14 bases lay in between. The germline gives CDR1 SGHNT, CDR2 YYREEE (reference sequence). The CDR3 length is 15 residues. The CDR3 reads CASSFLTPRDNEQFF. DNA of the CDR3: TGTGCCAGCAGCTTCCTAACCCCTAGAGACAATGAGCAGTTCTTC.

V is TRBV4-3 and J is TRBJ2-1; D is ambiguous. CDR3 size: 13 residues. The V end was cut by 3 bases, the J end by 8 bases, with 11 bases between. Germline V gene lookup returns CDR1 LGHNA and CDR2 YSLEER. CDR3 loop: CASSQDEKHEQFF. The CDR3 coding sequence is TGCGCCAGCAGCCAGGACGAGAAGCATGAGCAGTTCTTC.

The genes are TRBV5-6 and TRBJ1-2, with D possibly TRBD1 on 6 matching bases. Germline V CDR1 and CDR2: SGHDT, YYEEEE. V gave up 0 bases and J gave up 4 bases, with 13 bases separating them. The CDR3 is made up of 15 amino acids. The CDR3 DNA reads TGTGCCAGCAGCTTGGCACAGGGCACCGCCTATGGCTACACCTTC. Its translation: CASSLAQGTAYGYTF.

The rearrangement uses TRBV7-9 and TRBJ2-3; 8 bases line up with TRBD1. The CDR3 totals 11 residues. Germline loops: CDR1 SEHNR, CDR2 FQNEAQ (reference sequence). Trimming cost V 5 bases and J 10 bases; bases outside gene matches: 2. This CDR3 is CASSLQGAQYF. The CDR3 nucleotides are TGTGCCAGCAGCCTACAGGGGGCGCAGTATTTT.